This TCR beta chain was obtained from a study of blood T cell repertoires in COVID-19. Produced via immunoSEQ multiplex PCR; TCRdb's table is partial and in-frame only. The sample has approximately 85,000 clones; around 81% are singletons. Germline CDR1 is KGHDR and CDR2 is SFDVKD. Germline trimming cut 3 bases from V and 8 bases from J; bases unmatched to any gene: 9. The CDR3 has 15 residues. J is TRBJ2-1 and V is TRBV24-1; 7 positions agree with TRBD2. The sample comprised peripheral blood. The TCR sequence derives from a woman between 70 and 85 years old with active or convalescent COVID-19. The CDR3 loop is CATSDPGGISDEQFF. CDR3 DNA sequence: TGTGCCACCAGTGATCCCGGGGGGATTTCGGATGAGCAGTTCTTC.